One sample yielded the 2 T cell receptor beta chains listed below, sequenced in a study of blood T cells in healthy people across ages. A sample-barcoded 5' primer and a J-beta primer mix were used in a second PCR of about 6 to 12 cycles. One entry per CDR3 protein results from TCRdb running MiXCR on the 5' RACE reads. The data contain 600,000 or so distinct CDR3 sequences, approximately 30% of them singletons. Sample: blood. The source is a woman older than 75 in good health.

Concerning this clonotype: A much larger clone sits a single nucleotide away, making a read error possible. The rearrangement joins TRBV6-1 to TRBJ1-5; D remains ambiguous. This CDR3 comprises 16 residues. Looked up from germline, CDR1 is MNHNS and CDR2 is SASEGT. The V end lost 6 bases, the J end lost 1 base, and 16 bases lay between the germline ends. CDR3 region: CASRSWEGPSNQPQHF. CDR3 DNA sequence: TGTGCCAGCAGGAGTTGGGAAGGGCCGAGCAATCAGCCCCAGCATTTT.

This clonotype was observed many times. The J gene is TRBJ2-5, the V gene TRBV28; the match to TRBD2 covers 10 bases. Germline CDR1 reads MDHEN; CDR2 reads SYDVKM. J lost 5 bases, V lost 5 bases, and 14 bases had no gene match. This CDR3 is 17 amino acids long. This CDR3 is CASSPGASGGGRETQYF. CDR3 DNA sequence: TGTGCCAGCAGTCCGGGGGCTAGCGGGGGTGGCAGGGAGACCCAGTACTTC.